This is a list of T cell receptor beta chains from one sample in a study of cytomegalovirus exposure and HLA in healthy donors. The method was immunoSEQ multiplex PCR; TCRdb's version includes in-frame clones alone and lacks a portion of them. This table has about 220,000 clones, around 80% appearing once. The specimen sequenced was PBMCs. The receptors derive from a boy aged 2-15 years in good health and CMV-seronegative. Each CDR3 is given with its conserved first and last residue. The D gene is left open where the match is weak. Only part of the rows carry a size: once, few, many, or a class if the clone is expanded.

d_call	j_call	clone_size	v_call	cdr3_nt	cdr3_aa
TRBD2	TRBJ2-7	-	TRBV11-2	TGTGCCAGCAGCTACACGGCCGGGACTAGCGGGATCGAGCAGTACTTC	CASSYTAGTSGIEQYF
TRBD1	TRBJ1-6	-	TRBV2	TGTGCCAGCAGGGTCCGACAGGGGAATTCACCCCTCCACTTT	CASRVRQGNSPLHF
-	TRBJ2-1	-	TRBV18	TGTGCCAGCTCACTTACTATGACAGGAGAACTCTACAATGAGCAGTTCTTC	CASSLTMTGELYNEQFF
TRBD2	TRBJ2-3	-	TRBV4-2	TGTGCCAGCAGCCTACTAGCGGGGGGCACAGATACGCAGTATTTT	CASSLLAGGTDTQYF
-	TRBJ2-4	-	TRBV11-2	TGTGCCAGCAGCTTAGCAACAGGGTTTCCTAAAAACATTCAGTACTTC	CASSLATGFPKNIQYF
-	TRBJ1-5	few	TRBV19	TGTGCCAGTACCAGGTCCCTGCAACGACGGCAGCCCCAGCATTTT	CASTRSLQRRQPQHF
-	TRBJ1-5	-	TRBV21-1	TGTGCCAGCAGCAAGGAGAGGGACCGGGACAGGGGGAAAGTTAGCAATCAGCCCCAGCATTTT	CASSKERDRDRGKVSNQPQHF
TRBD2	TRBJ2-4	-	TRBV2	TGTGCCAGCCGACGAGGGGGACTAGCGCGCAAAAACATTCAGTACTTC	CASRRGGLARKNIQYF
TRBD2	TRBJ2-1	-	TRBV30	TGTGCCTGGAGCCGGCTAGCGGGGATCGGGAATGAGCAGTTCTTC	CAWSRLAGIGNEQFF
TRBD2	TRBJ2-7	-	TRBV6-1	TGTGCCAGCAGCGCAGAACCAGCGGGAGGGAGCGAGCAGTACTTC	CASSAEPAGGSEQYF
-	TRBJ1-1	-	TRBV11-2	TGTGCCAGCAGCTTGGCGGGAAAGGGCACTGAAGCTTTCTTT	CASSLAGKGTEAFF
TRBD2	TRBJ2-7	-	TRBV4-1	TGCGCCAGCAGCCAAGATCGGGGGGTGCAGTACTTC	CASSQDRGVQYF
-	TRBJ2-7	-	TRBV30	TGTGCCTGGAGCCCGACCCCAGGGGTACGGTCCTACGAGCAGTACTTC	CAWSPTPGVRSYEQYF
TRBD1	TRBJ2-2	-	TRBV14	TGTGCCAGCAGCCCCAGGGACAGGGAGTACGGGGAGCTGTTTTTT	CASSPRDREYGELFF
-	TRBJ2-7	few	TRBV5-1	TGCGCCAGCAGTTCGGACTTCGAGCAGTACTTC	CASSSDFEQYF
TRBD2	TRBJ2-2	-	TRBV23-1	TGCGCCAGCAGTCATCCGAGGCTAGCGGGGACTGCGAACACCGGGGAGCTGTTTTTT	CASSHPRLAGTANTGELFF
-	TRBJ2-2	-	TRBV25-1	TGTGCCAGCAGTGGTTTGGCAGGCTCTACCACCGGGGAGCTGTTTTTT	CASSGLAGSTTGELFF
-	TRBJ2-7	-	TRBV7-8	TGTGCCAGCAGCGTCAAGGGGCCCGGCGGCGGGTACTTC	CASSVKGPGGGYF
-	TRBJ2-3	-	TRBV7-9	TGTTCCAGCAGCTTTGTCCACACAGATACGCAGTATTTT	CSSSFVHTDTQYF
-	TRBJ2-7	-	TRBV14	TGTGCCAGCAGCCAATTCGCAGGGTCCGATGGGGAGCAGTACTTC	CASSQFAGSDGEQYF
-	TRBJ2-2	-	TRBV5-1	TGCGCCAGCAGCCCCCCGGAGGTTCCGAACACCGGGGAGCTGTTTTTT	CASSPPEVPNTGELFF
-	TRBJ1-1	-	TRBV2	TGTGCCAGCAGCCCGGGGGTTGAAGCTTTCTTT	CASSPGVEAFF
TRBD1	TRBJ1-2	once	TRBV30	TGTGCCGGAAGAGGGACAGGGAGTCTTAACTATGGCTACACCTTC	CAGRGTGSLNYGYTF
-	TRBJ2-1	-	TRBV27	TGTGCCAGCAGTTTACCCGGGGAGGATGAGCAGTTCTTC	CASSLPGEDEQFF
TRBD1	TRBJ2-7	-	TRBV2	TGTGCCAGCAGTGAATCCTACAGGGGACATACCATTAACGAGCAGTACTTC	CASSESYRGHTINEQYF
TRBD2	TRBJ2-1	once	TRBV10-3	TGTGCCATCAGTGAGTATGGGACTAGCGCCAACGGGCAGTTCTTC	CAISEYGTSANGQFF
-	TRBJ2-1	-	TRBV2	TGTGCCAGCAGGCGGATCGACAATGAGCAGTTCTTC	CASRRIDNEQFF
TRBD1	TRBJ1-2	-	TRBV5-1	TGCGCCAGCAGCTTGCAGATTCTCGGACAGGGGGATATTTGGTATGGCTACACCTTC	CASSLQILGQGDIWYGYTF
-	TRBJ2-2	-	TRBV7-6	TGTGCCAGCAGCTTAGGGCGTCCGGGACATTTGAACACCGGGGAGCTGTTTTTT	CASSLGRPGHLNTGELFF
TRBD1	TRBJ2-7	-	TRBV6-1	TGTGCCAGTACCCGGGACAGGGAAGGATACGAGCAGTACTTC	CASTRDREGYEQYF
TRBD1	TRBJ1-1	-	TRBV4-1	TGCGCCAGCAGCCGCGAGACAGGGGAGGTTGGCACTGAAGCTTTCTTT	CASSRETGEVGTEAFF
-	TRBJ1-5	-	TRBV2	TGTGCCAGCAGTGAGGCTGGGGCCCGCTATAGCAATCAGCCCCAGCATTTT	CASSEAGARYSNQPQHF
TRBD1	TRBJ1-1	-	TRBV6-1	TGTGCCAGCAGTGCTACCGGGACAGGGGGCACTGAGGCTTTCTTT	CASSATGTGGTEAFF
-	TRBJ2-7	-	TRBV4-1	TGCGCCAGCAGCCAGGGTGGGACTTCCACCTACGAGCAGTACTTC	CASSQGGTSTYEQYF
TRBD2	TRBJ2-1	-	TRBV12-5	TGTGCTAGTGGTCGCGGACTAGCGGGGGCCTACAATGAGCAGTTCTTC	CASGRGLAGAYNEQFF
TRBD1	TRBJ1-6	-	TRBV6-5	TGTGCCAGCAGTTACGGGACAGGGAGTTCACCCCTCCACTTT	CASSYGTGSSPLHF
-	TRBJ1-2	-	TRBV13	TGTGCCAGCAGCCCCAGGACACTTAACTATGGCTACACCTTC	CASSPRTLNYGYTF
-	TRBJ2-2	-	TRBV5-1	TGCGCCAGCAGCCCCATCGGAGGAGCCCCCGGGGAGCTGTTTTTT	CASSPIGGAPGELFF
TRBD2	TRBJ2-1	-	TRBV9	TGTGCCAGCAGCGTAATGAGCGGGGGGGCCGGGGAGCAGTTCTTC	CASSVMSGGAGEQFF
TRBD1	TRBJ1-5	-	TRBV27	TGTGCCAGCAGTCCAGGGACAGGTCAGCCCCAGCATTTT	CASSPGTGQPQHF
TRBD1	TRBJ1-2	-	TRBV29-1	TGCAGCACCCCCGGACAGGGGCGCGCCCGCCTTGGCTACACCTTC	CSTPGQGRARLGYTF